These 21 T cell receptor beta chains came from one sample sequenced in a study of monozygotic twins with inflammatory bowel disease. TCRdb re-called the 5' RACE reads, yielding one record per CDR3 amino acid sequence without DNA. The sample has approximately 120,000 distinct CDR3 sequences. The source material was blood. All receptors derive from a human donor with ulcerative colitis or Crohn's disease, or a healthy co-twin of an affected twin (not recorded which).

This rearrangement joins TRBV18 to TRBJ1-4; there is no DNA to check the TCRdb D call of TRBD1. Looked up from germline, CDR1 is KGHSH and CDR2 is LQKENI. CDR3 length: 15 amino acids. The CDR3: CASSPPGQGGEKLFF. The full variable domain, in which reference TRBV18 and TRBJ1-4 provide the parts outside the CDR3, is NAGVMQNPRHLVRRRGQEARLRCSPMKGHSHVYWYRQLPEEGLKFMVYLQKENIIDESGMPKERFSAEFPKEGPSILRIQQVVRGDSAAYFCASSPPGQGGEKLFFGSGTQLSVL.

The V call is TRBV9, the J call TRBJ2-1; TCRdb's D gene call, TRBD1, goes unchecked for lack of DNA. There are 15 residues in the CDR3. Germline V gene lookup returns CDR1 SGDLS and CDR2 YYNGEE. The CDR3 is CASSIGTPGYNEQFF.

The chain combines TRBV28 with TRBJ2-7; TCRdb's D call, TRBD1, is unchecked because there is no DNA. This CDR3 spans 14 amino acids. Germline CDR1 and CDR2: MDHEN and SYDVKM. The CDR3 here is CASAWGGGSYEQYF.

V is TRBV20-1 and J is TRBJ1-4; TCRdb names TRBD1, which stays unverified in the absence of DNA. The CDR3 loop spans 15 amino acids. CDR1 and CDR2 (germline): DFQATT, SNEGSKA (reference sequence). CDR3 protein: CSARDRTGSSEKLFF.

V usage is TRBV5-5 and J usage is TRBJ2-3. The CDR3 is 13 residues long. Germline CDR1 SGHKS, CDR2 YYEKEE (reference sequence). The CDR3 loop is CASSPLNTDTQYF.

V gene TRBV7-9 combines with J gene TRBJ2-5; TCRdb returns TRBD1, unconfirmable since there is no DNA. Germline V CDR1 and CDR2: SEHNR, FQNEAQ (reference sequence). CDR3 length equals 13 residues. The chain's CDR3 is CASSFPGGQTQYF.

CDR3 sequence reads: CASSADRASTEAFF. The V call is TRBV7-3, the J call TRBJ1-1; TCRdb designates TRBD1, a call that cannot be tested without DNA. The CDR3 covers 14 residues. Per the germline V gene, CDR1 is SGHTA and CDR2 is FQGTGA.

The chain employs TRBV9 and TRBJ2-5; the D call of TRBD2 rests on TCRdb alone, since no DNA is present to check it. The length of the CDR3 is 15 residues. Germline V gives CDR1 SGDLS, CDR2 YYNGEE. The chain's CDR3 is CASSIGGEVGETQYF.

The rearrangement uses TRBV3-1 and TRBJ2-3; the D call of TRBD2 rests on TCRdb alone, since no DNA is present to check it. This CDR3 is built from 15 residues. Germline loops: CDR1 LGHDT, CDR2 YNNKEL (reference sequence). The CDR3 protein is CASSQVGGVTDTQYF.

The V call is TRBV11-2, the J call TRBJ1-4; with no DNA, the TCRdb D assignment of TRBD1 cannot be verified. The CDR3 totals 18 residues. Looked up from germline, CDR1 is SGHAT and CDR2 is FQNNGV. The CDR3 region is CASSLFSQGALANEKLFF.

The CDR3 spells CASSSDSTRNEQFF. The chain is built from TRBV5-6 and TRBJ2-1. This CDR3 is 14 amino acids long. Per germline, CDR1 SGHDT and CDR2 YYEEEE. The full variable domain, in which reference TRBV5-6 and TRBJ2-1 provide the parts outside the CDR3, is DAGVTQSPTHLIKTRGQQVTLRCSPKSGHDTVSWYQQALGQGPQFIFQYYEEEERQRGNFPDRFSGHQFPNYSSELNVNALLLGDSALYLCASSSDSTRNEQFFGPGTRLTVL.

The chain has TRBV5-1 and TRBJ2-5. Germline V gene lookup returns CDR1 SGHRS and CDR2 YFSETQ. The CDR3 is 16 amino acids. The CDR3 protein is CASSLEWGDGSETQYF. Based on the CDR3 plus reference TRBV5-1 and TRBJ2-5, the full variable domain is KAGVTQTPRYLIKTRGQQVTLSCSPISGHRSVSWYQQTPGQGLQFLFEYFSETQRNKGNFPGRFSGRQFSNSRSEMNVSTLELGDSALYLCASSLEWGDGSETQYFGPGTRLLVL.

V and J are TRBV15 and TRBJ1-6. Germline V gives CDR1 LNHNV, CDR2 YYDKDF (reference sequence). There are 16 residues in the CDR3. CDR3 region: CATSRATSSHNSPLHF.

The chain combines TRBV4-1 with TRBJ2-5; the TCRdb call, TRBD1, lacks DNA for checking. CDR3 length equals 14 residues. Germline V gene lookup returns CDR1 MGHRA and CDR2 YSYEKL. CDR3 protein: CASSQSGSRETQYF.

V is TRBV5-5 and J is TRBJ2-1; the TCRdb D gene call, TRBD1, has no DNA to confirm it. Germline CDR1 reads SGHKS; CDR2 reads YYEKEE (reference sequence). The CDR3 has 13 residues. The CDR3 loop reads CASRRTGAGEQFF.

The CDR3 here is CAWSGQGLAALHF. The chain has TRBV30 and TRBJ1-6. CDR1 is GTSNPN, CDR2 SVGIG, per germline (reference sequence). CDR3 length: 13 amino acids.

V usage is TRBV9 and J usage is TRBJ2-3; TCRdb indicates TRBD1, and absent DNA this call remains unverified. Germline V gene lookup returns CDR1 SGDLS and CDR2 YYNGEE. The CDR3 spans 15 residues. The CDR3 protein is CASSPGRERVDTQYF.

J is TRBJ2-7 and V is TRBV2. The CDR3 covers 12 residues. CDR1 and CDR2 (germline): SNHLY, FYNNEI. The CDR3 loop is CASSEWGYEQYF.

This chain connects TRBV11-3 to TRBJ2-1; TCRdb gives TRBD1 as the D gene, but with no DNA this cannot be confirmed. This CDR3 region has 14 residues. Germline-derived CDR1 and CDR2 are SGHNT and YENEEA. CDR3 region: CASSLGRGIDEQFF. The whole variable domain, remainder taken from reference TRBV11-3 and TRBJ2-1, is EAGVVQSPRYKIIEKKQPVAFWCNPISGHNTLYWYLQNLGQGPELLIRYENEEAVDDSQLPKDRFSAERLKGVDSTLKIQPAELGDSAVYLCASSLGRGIDEQFFGPGTRLTVL.

This chain uses TRBV12-3 or TRBV12-4 with TRBJ2-7; the D gene TCRdb calls, TRBD1, cannot be checked with no DNA. The CDR3 loop spans 13 amino acids. The CDR3 is CASRVAGGAEQYF.

Its frequency marks this clonotype as medium-sized. V and J are TRBV20-1 and TRBJ2-7; TCRdb's D gene call, TRBD1, goes unchecked for lack of DNA. The CDR3 has 15 residues. The V gene's germline CDR1 is DFQATT and CDR2 SNEGSKA (reference sequence). The CDR3 spells CSARDSQDSSYEQYF.